A single sample gave rise to the 16 T cell receptor beta chains below, sequenced in a study of B cell selection in AIRE deficiency. The sorted conventional CD4 T cells were gated as CD4+CD127+. Using immunoSEQ multiplex PCR, the repertoire was profiled, and TCRdb retains in-frame clones only, with some absent. Of 20,000 to 25,000 clones listed, 97% are singletons. Sequencing was performed on conventional CD4+ T cells sorted from PBMCs. These receptor sequences come from a human donor with AIRE deficiency.

This clone was recorded once. The V call is TRBV11-3, the J call TRBJ2-5; D gene uncertain. Germline CDR1 SGHNT, CDR2 YENEEA. The ends were cut back, 3 bases at V and 0 bases at J, with 8 bases in the middle. There are 14 residues in the CDR3. CDR3 bases: TGTGCCAGCAGCTTCGGTCAGGACCAAGAGACCCAGTACTTC. Protein product: CASSFGQDQETQYF. Variable domain in full (rest from reference TRBV11-3 and TRBJ2-5): EAGVVQSPRYKIIEKKQPVAFWCNPISGHNTLYWYLQNLGQGPELLIRYENEEAVDDSQLPKDRFSAERLKGVDSTLKIQPAELGDSAVYLCASSFGQDQETQYFGPGTRLLVL.

This clone was counted once. The chain combines TRBV11-2 with TRBJ2-5; the match to TRBD1 covers 10 bases. The CDR3 loop spans 17 amino acids. The J segment lost 4 bases and the V segment lost 1 base, leaving 9 bases of the junction unmatched. CDR1 is SGHAT, CDR2 FQNNGV, per germline. The chain's CDR3 is CASSLASDRGVRETQYF. The CDR3 DNA reads TGTGCCAGCAGCTTAGCTTCGGACAGGGGGGTACGAGAGACCCAGTACTTC.

V usage is TRBV6-5 and J usage is TRBJ1-4, with D tentatively TRBD1 (5 bases). The germline V and J ends were trimmed by 0 bases and 7 bases, with 15 bases remaining between them. The CDR3 has 16 amino acids. From germline, CDR1 is MNHEY and CDR2 SVGAGI. Here the CDR3 reads CASSYSNRDPGEKLFF. The DNA for the CDR3 is TGTGCCAGCAGTTACTCCAACCGGGACCCCGGTGAAAAACTGTTTTTT.

This chain connects TRBV6-5 to TRBJ2-3; D unresolved. The CDR3 runs 13 residues. V was clipped by 6 bases and J by 0 bases, with 7 bases between them. CDR1 MNHEY and CDR2 SVGAGI come from the germline V gene. The DNA of the CDR3 is TGTGCCAGCAGACGAGGCAGCACAGATACGCAGTATTTT. This sequence encodes CASRRGSTDTQYF.

The chain combines TRBV19 with TRBJ1-4; 7 nucleotides match TRBD1. The J segment lost 3 bases and the V segment lost 6 bases, leaving 7 bases of the junction unmatched. This CDR3 spans 15 amino acids. Germline CDR1 reads LNHDA; CDR2 reads SQIVND (reference sequence). The CDR3 bases are TGTGCCAGTAGCTGGTTGGGACAGTCTAATGAAAAACTGTTTTTT. Translating it yields CASSWLGQSNEKLFF.

This rearrangement joins TRBV5-4 to TRBJ2-7, with 8 bases fitting TRBD1. Unmatched junction bases numbered 6, after V lost 4 bases and J lost 0 bases. The CDR3 loop spans 15 amino acids. Germline-derived CDR1 and CDR2 are SGHNT and YYREEE (reference sequence). The CDR3 DNA is TGTGCCAGCAGCCACGGGGACAGGCTCTCCTACGAGCAGTACTTC. Translating gives CASSHGDRLSYEQYF.

The chain employs TRBV5-4 and TRBJ2-7, with a possible D match to TRBD2 (5 bases). V lost 5 bases, J lost 6 bases, and 18 bases lay in between. The CDR3 has 14 residues. The germline CDR1 and CDR2 sequences are SGHNT and YYREEE (reference sequence). The DNA for the CDR3 is TGTGCCAGCAGTTTAGGACTTCCCCCTGGCGAGCAGTACTTC. It translates to CASSLGLPPGEQYF. The whole variable domain, filled in from reference TRBV5-4 and TRBJ2-7, reads ETGVTQSPTHLIKTRGQQVTLRCSSQSGHNTVSWYQQALGQGPQFIFQYYREEENGRGNFPPRFSGLQFPNYSSELNVNALELDDSALYLCASSLGLPPGEQYFGPGTRLTVT.

The V gene is TRBV9, the J gene TRBJ2-2, with D perhaps matching TRBD2 (5 bases). The germline CDR1 and CDR2 sequences are SGDLS and YYNGEE. The CDR3 totals 14 residues. Deletions cut 4 bases from V and 5 bases from J, with 12 bases between. CDR3 residues: CASSSVGRTGELFF. DNA for the CDR3: TGTGCCAGCAGCTCCGTGGGGAGAACCGGGGAGCTGTTTTTT.

The chain links TRBV11-3 to TRBJ1-2, with D tentatively TRBD1 (5 bases). Deletions cut 0 bases from V and 6 bases from J, with 11 bases between. CDR1 SGHNT and CDR2 YENEEA come from the germline V gene. The CDR3 runs 14 residues. In nucleotides, the CDR3 is TGTGCCAGCAGCTTAGATACGGGGGTAAATGGCTACACCTTC. It translates to CASSLDTGVNGYTF.

This sequence joins TRBV6-4 and TRBJ1-4; D is perhaps TRBD1 (6 bases). The germline V and J ends were trimmed by 8 bases and 0 bases, with 13 bases remaining between them. The CDR3 extends over 15 amino acids. Germline V gene data show CDR1 as MRHNA and CDR2 as SNTAGT. CDR3 loop: CASVGGAPTNEKLFF. CDR3 DNA sequence: TGTGCCAGCGTGGGGGGGGCCCCAACTAATGAAAAACTGTTTTTT.

The gene calls are TRBV7-2 and TRBJ2-7, with a possible D match to TRBD1 (6 bases). V was cut by 3 bases and J by 2 bases, with 11 bases left in between. Germline V gene lookup returns CDR1 SGHTA and CDR2 FQGNSA. The CDR3 loop spans 14 amino acids. CDR3 nucleotides: TGTGCCAGCAGCTTTGGGACAAGGACCTACGAGCAGTACTTC. Translated, it gives CASSFGTRTYEQYF.

The chain carries TRBV7-2 and TRBJ2-4; possible D gene TRBD2, 5 bases. V lost 0 bases to trimming and J lost 8 bases, with 14 bases between them. This CDR3 has 15 residues. Germline CDR1 SGHTA, CDR2 FQGNSA. The CDR3 spells CASSLAPGRTDIQYF. In nucleotides, the CDR3 is TGTGCCAGCAGCTTAGCCCCGGGCAGGACTGACATTCAGTACTTC.

This sequence joins TRBV7-2 and TRBJ2-3; D is possibly TRBD2 (7 bases). V lost 4 bases, J lost 3 bases, and 17 bases lay in between. CDR3 length: 16 residues. Germline CDR1 reads SGHTA; CDR2 reads FQGNSA. CDR3 region: CASSYGWAGATDTQYF. The CDR3 nucleotides read TGTGCCAGCAGCTACGGGTGGGCGGGGGCTACAGATACGCAGTATTTT.

Here the CDR3 DNA reads TGTGCCAGCTGGCTATCACTAGCGGGGGGGGCGCAGTATTTT. Its protein product is CASWLSLAGGAQYF. The chain combines TRBV6-6 with TRBJ2-3; 13 bases map to TRBD2. Unmatched junction bases numbered 9, after V lost 8 bases and J lost 10 bases. Germline V gene data show CDR1 as MNHNY and CDR2 as SVGAGI (reference sequence). CDR3 length equals 14 residues.

This sequence joins TRBV6-1 and TRBJ2-7; the match to TRBD1 covers 7 bases. V lost 2 bases, J lost 4 bases, and 8 bases stayed unmatched. The CDR3 sequence is 15 residues long. Germline V CDR1 and CDR2: MNHNS, SASEGT. CDR3 region: CASSENHGTAYEQYF. CDR3 nucleotide sequence: TGTGCCAGCAGTGAAAACCATGGGACAGCGTACGAGCAGTACTTC.

This clone was seen only once. This rearrangement joins TRBV5-6 to TRBJ2-7; the match to TRBD1 covers 11 bases. V was pared by 4 bases and J by 6 bases, with 9 bases of the junction left unmatched. CDR3 length: 15 residues. Germline V gene lookup returns CDR1 SGHDT and CDR2 YYEEEE. CDR3 in amino acids: CASSPGRTGGTEQYF. The CDR3 region has the DNA TGTGCCAGCAGCCCAGGTCGGACAGGGGGCACCGAGCAGTACTTC.